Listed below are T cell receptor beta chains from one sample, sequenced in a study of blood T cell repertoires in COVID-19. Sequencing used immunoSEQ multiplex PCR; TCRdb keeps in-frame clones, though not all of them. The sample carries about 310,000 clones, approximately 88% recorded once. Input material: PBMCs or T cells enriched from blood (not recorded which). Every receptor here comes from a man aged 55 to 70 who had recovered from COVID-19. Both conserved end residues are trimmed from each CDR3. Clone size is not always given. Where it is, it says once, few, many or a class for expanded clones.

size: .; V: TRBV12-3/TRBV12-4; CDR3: ASNLDRGTEAF
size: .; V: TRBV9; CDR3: ASSVDRGPETQY
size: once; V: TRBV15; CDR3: ATSRDAASEPQH
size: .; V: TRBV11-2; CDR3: ASSFTGTSVYEQY
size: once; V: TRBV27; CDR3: ASSPDRAIGAF
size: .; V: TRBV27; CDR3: ASSSPSGQGSEKLF
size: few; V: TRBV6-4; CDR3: ASSEVETDTQY
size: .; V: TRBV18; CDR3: ASSAGQQETQY
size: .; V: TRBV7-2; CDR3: ASSLMQGVDTQY
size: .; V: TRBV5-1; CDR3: ASSLEGRPPQH
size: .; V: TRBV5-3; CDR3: ARSLALAGGNEQF
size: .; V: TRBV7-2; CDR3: ASSPRARVGELF
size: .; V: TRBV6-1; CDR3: ASSEATGARSYNEQF
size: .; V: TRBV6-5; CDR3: ATQTGALQPQH
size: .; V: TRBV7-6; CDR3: ASSFTPGTGQTTTNEKLF
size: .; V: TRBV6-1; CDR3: ASSETGHTEAF
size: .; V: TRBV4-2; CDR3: ASSQETPLGSEKLF
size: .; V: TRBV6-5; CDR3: ASSYEGRRNIQY
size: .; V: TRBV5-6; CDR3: ASSSRLAGNNEQF
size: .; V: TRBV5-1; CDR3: ASSLETENTEAF
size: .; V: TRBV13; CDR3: ASSSAGGRFHEQY
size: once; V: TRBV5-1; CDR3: ASSLDNRLFPTEAF
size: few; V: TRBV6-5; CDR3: ASSYLAEGPYEQY
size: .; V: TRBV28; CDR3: ATNDQGGGDEKLF
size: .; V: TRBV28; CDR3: ASSGTTREQY
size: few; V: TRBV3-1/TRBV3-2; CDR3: ASSLAWGEYEQY
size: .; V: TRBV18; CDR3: ASSPGVGLSAYNEQF
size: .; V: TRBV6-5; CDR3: ASSGQLIAYEQY
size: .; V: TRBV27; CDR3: ASSRPGLIYEQY
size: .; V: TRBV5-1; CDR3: ASSLTSGIREQY
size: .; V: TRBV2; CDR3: ASSGDSSNSPLH
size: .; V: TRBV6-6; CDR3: ASSVFREFTDTQY